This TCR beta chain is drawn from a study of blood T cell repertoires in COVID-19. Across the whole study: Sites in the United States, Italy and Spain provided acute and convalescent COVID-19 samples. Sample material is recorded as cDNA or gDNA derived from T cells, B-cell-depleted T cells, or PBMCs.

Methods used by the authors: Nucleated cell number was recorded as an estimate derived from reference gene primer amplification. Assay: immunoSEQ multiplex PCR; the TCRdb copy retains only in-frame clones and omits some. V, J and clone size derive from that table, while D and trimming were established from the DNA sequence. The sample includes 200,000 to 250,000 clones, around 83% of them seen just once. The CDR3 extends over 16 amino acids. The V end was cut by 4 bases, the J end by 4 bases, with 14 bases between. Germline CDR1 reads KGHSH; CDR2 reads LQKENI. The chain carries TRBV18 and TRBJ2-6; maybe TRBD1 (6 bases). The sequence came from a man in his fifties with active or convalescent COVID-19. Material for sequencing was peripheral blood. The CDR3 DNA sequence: TGTGCCAGCTCACTCGGACAGCTAGCCGGGGCCAACGTCCTGACTTTC. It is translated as CASSLGQLAGANVLTF.